The clone carrying this T cell receptor (beta chain) was seen at least ten times. Its target is unknown. The same CDR3 arises from other DNA sequences in this sample as well. CDR1 MDHEN and CDR2 SYDVKM come from the germline V gene. V was clipped by 6 bases and J by 4 bases, with 14 bases between them. The CDR3 runs to 14 residues. Original methodology: For papillary thyroid cancer, a distant-metastasis classifier was constructed from CDR3 differences observed across clinicopathological groups. TCRdb re-called the PCR reads through MiXCR. For this entry, the V and J calls and clone size follow TCRdb and not the study's own pipeline. The table shows 15,000 to 20,000 clones, with 20% to 25% occurring only once. The sample is drawn from a study of metastatic and nonmetastatic thyroid tumors. In the study overall: Both malignant and benign thyroid patients supplied peripheral blood and tumor or nodule tissue samples, across which the repertoires of these patients were then compared. Overall study findings and caveats: Malignant thyroid tumors reportedly had TCR beta diversity that was significantly higher than in benign nodules, in blood and tumor.

No treatment had been given to any patient before thyroid surgery. The sequenced sample consisted of tumor tissue. This TCR was sampled from a female donor with papillary thyroid cancer or a benign thyroid nodule (not recorded which). Some clones in this sample may be carry-over from other donors' samples. The chain combines TRBV28 with TRBJ2-3; a weak D match, TRBD1 (5 bases). CDR3 in DNA: TGTGCCAGCAGGATATACTCAGGGCCAGATACGCAGTATTTT. Its protein product is CASRIYSGPDTQYF.